These 3 T cell receptor beta chains were sequenced from one sample in a study of tumor-infiltrating lymphocytes in primary liver carcinoma. Starting from 450 to 500 ng of total RNA, TCR beta cDNA was produced with a primer in the constant region. Nested multiplex PCR, run for three rounds with slightly modified ARM-PCR, yielded TCR beta libraries. Investigators reported that the first two PCR rounds, at around 11 cycles each, used TRBV1-TRBV30 forward primers with a C-beta reverse primer. TCRdb independently ran MiXCR on the multiplex PCR reads; one entry per CDR3 protein. This sample has a few hundred thousand distinct CDR3 sequences, with more than 55% found just once. Alongside blood RNA obtained from unsorted whole blood, germline DNA was also extracted. The sequenced material came from peripheral blood. The receptors were gathered from a woman in her 30s with primary liver carcinoma and hepatitis B virus infection.

The rearrangement joins TRBV12-3 or TRBV12-4 to TRBJ1-2; 7 nucleotides agree with TRBD1. The ends lost 6 bases at V and 4 bases at J; junction bases unmatched: 11. The CDR3 extends over 15 amino acids. The CDR3: CASSEAPGQTYGYTF. The CDR3 coding sequence is TGTGCCAGCAGCGAAGCCCCGGGACAGACCTATGGCTACACCTTC.

The count of this clonotype is one. This chain links TRBV12-3 or TRBV12-4 with TRBJ2-2, with 8 bases matching TRBD2. CDR3 size: 15 residues. After removal of 6 bases from V and 6 bases from J, the junction contained 9 bases not matched to a gene. The CDR3 region has the DNA TGTGCCAGCAGCCCGACTAGCGAGAGCCCCGGGGAGCTGTTTTTT. This encodes CASSPTSESPGELFF.

In regard to this clonotype: A much larger clone sits a single nucleotide away, making a read error possible. No conserved phenylalanine or tryptophan ends this CDR3, so it is likely a read error. The DNA for the CDR3 is TGTGCCAGCAGTTTAGTCGGATTGAACACCGGGGAGCTGTTTTCT. It specifies CASSLVGLNTGELFS. The V and J genes are TRBV28 and TRBJ2-2; D unresolved. Germline-derived CDR1 and CDR2 are MDHEN and SYDVKM. Trimming cost V 2 bases and J 1 base, with 8 bases left between them. The CDR3 sequence is 15 residues long.